The entry below describes one T cell receptor (beta chain). Its specificity is not known. The data stem from a study of graft-versus-host responses after intestinal transplantation. Study in general: Each recipient received anti-thymocyte globulin induction, then tacrolimus and steroids for 3 to 4 years. Findings and caveats of the study: GvH clones detected in recipient marrow included some appearing first in ileum or blood. Graft-versus-host to host-versus-graft clonal ratios in allografts were high in patients with graft-donor T cell macrochimerism.

Per germline, CDR1 SEHNR and CDR2 FQNEAQ (reference sequence). V was shortened by 4 bases and J by 6 bases, with 16 bases between the two germline ends. This CDR3 is built from 15 residues. Repertoires were generated with immunoSEQ multiplex PCR, while TCRdb's copy carries only in-frame clones and drops some. The sample records tens of thousands of clones, about 91% being singletons. The rearrangement links TRBV7-9 to TRBJ2-1, with unresolved D. The source of this sequence is a human donor who received an intestinal transplant. This specimen was unstimulated CD8+ T cells sorted from spleen or lymph node cells, taken before intestinal transplant. Written as DNA, the CDR3 is TGTGCCAGCAGCTCCCCGATTGGGCCCTCCAATGAGCAGTTCTTC. This translates into CASSSPIGPSNEQFF.